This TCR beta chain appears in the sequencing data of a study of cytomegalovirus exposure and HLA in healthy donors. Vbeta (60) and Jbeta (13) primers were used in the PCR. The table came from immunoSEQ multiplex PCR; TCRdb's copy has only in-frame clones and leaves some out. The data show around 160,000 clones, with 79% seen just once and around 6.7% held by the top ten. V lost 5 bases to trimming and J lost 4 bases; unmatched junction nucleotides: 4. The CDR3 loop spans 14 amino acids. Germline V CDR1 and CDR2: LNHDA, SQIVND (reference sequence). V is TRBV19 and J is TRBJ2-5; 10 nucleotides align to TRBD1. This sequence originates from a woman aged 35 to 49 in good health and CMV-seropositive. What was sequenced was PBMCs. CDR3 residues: CASSPGQGGETQYF. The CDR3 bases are TGTGCCAGTAGTCCAGGACAGGGGGGAGAGACCCAGTACTTC.